One and the same sample provided the 5 T cell receptor beta chains below, sequenced in a study of glioma-infiltrating T cells. Amplification of TCR alpha and beta CDR3 regions from RNA used iRepertoire nested multiplex PCR. TCRdb called the multiplex PCR reads again in MiXCR, with one record for every CDR3 protein. Among about 410,000 distinct CDR3 sequences listed, less than 50% were seen once. The sequenced material came from glioma tissue, nonneoplastic brain tissue, or PBMCs (not recorded which). The receptors stem from a human donor with low-grade glioma or glioblastoma, undergoing nonglioma brain surgery, or in good health (not recorded which).

This chain connects TRBV12-3 or TRBV12-4 to TRBJ1-2, with D tentatively TRBD1 (5 bases). The CDR3 has 13 amino acids. V dropped 5 bases and J dropped 6 bases, with 13 bases sitting between them. In DNA, the CDR3 is TGTGCCAGCAGTCCCTCGACAGTGGATGGCTACACCTTC. Amino acid sequence: CASSPSTVDGYTF.

The rearrangement uses TRBV24-1 and TRBJ2-1; D might be TRBD1 or TRBD2, each matching 5 bases. This CDR3 has 17 amino acids. The ends were cut back, 4 bases at V and 0 bases at J, with 15 bases in the middle. Germline CDR1 KGHDR, CDR2 SFDVKD. The CDR3 DNA is TGTGCCACCAGTGACCCTTACGGGACCTCCTCCTACAATGAGCAGTTCTTC. Translation gives CATSDPYGTSSYNEQFF.

This clonotype came up many times. The chain couples TRBV28 to TRBJ2-3; D perhaps matches TRBD1 (6 bases). In germline, CDR1 is MDHEN, CDR2 SYDVKM. V shed 3 bases and J shed 2 bases, with 9 bases lying between them. This CDR3 comprises 14 residues. This CDR3 reads CASSFQGNTDTQYF. CDR3 DNA: TGTGCCAGCAGTTTTCAGGGGAACACAGATACGCAGTATTTT.

This clonotype came up many times. CDR3: CASTKAGVYTDTQYF. Written as DNA, the CDR3 is TGTGCCAGCACCAAAGCGGGAGTTTACACAGATACGCAGTATTTT. The V gene is TRBV28, the J gene TRBJ2-3, with 8 bases aligning to TRBD2. This CDR3 is 15 amino acids long. The V gene's germline CDR1 is MDHEN and CDR2 SYDVKM. V lost 7 bases and J lost 2; bases outside the gene matches: 8.

This chain links TRBV5-1 with TRBJ1-1; unclear D gene. This CDR3 spans 15 amino acids. Trimming stripped 1 base from V and 3 bases from J, with 13 bases between. Germline assignment: CDR1 SGHRS and CDR2 YFSETQ. This CDR3 is CASSLRSPKDTEAFF. In DNA, the CDR3 is TGCGCCAGCAGCTTGCGGTCCCCGAAGGACACTGAAGCTTTCTTT.